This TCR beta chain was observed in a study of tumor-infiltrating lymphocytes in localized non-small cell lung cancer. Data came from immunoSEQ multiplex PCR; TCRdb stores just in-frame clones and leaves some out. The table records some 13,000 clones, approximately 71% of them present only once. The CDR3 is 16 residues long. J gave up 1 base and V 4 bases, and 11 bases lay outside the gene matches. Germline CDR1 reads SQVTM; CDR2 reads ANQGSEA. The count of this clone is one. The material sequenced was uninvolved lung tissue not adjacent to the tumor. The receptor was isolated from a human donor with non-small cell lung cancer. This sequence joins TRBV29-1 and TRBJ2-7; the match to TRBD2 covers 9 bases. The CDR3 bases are TGCAGCGTTGTCGACCCAGGGAGCGGGAGGTCCTACGAGCAGTACTTC. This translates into CSVVDPGSGRSYEQYF.